A single sample gave rise to the 32 T cell receptor beta chains below, sequenced in a study of shared clonotypes between healthy human individuals. Assay used: immunoSEQ multiplex PCR; TCRdb lists only in-frame clones, some missing. The data hold around 480,000 clones, with 60% to 80% observed a single time. The sample comprised PBMCs. These receptors all come from a woman in her 40s in good health. Some clones in this sample may be carry-over from other donors' samples.

The chain employs TRBV7-9 and TRBJ2-1; D is uncertain. Trimming took 5 bases from V and 3 from J, leaving 8 bases between them. Looked up from germline, CDR1 is SEHNR and CDR2 is FQNEAQ (reference sequence). The length of the CDR3 is 13 residues. This chain's CDR3 is CASSPSNYNEQFF. DNA of the CDR3: TGTGCCAGCAGCCCGAGCAACTACAATGAGCAGTTCTTC. Full variable domain (remainder filled in from reference TRBV7-9 and TRBJ2-1): DTGVSQNPRHKITKRGQNVTFRCDPISEHNRLYWYRQTLGQGPEFLTYFQNEAQLEKSRLLSDRFSAERPKGSFSTLEIQRTEQGDSAMYLCASSPSNYNEQFFGPGTRLTVL.

The chain joins TRBV5-1 to TRBJ2-1; 14 bases are shared with TRBD2. Germline lookup yields CDR1 SGHRS and CDR2 YFSETQ. Trimming at V came to 4 bases and at J to 1 base, leaving 4 bases not matched to a gene. This CDR3 is 17 amino acids long. As DNA, the CDR3 is TGCGCCAGCAGCCCTGGGACTAGCGGGAGTTCCTACAATGAGCAGTTCTTC. This translates into CASSPGTSGSSYNEQFF.

The V gene is TRBV6-1, the J gene TRBJ2-7; no clear D gene. The CDR3 runs 12 residues. Per the germline V gene, CDR1 is MNHNS and CDR2 is SASEGT. The V end lost 3 bases, the J end lost 4 bases, and 7 bases lay between the germline ends. The DNA for the CDR3 is TGTGCCAGCAGTGAGACCTATTACGAGCAGTACTTC. This encodes CASSETYYEQYF.

About this clone itself: A single base separates this from a much larger clone, so it may be a read error. V and J are TRBV27 and TRBJ2-3, with D possibly being TRBD2 (5 bases). Germline-derived CDR1 and CDR2 are MNHEY and SMNVEV (reference sequence). V lost 5 bases to trimming and J lost 4 bases, with 16 bases between them. This CDR3 is 15 amino acids long. CDR3 sequence reads: CASSQNLGGADTQYF. The CDR3 DNA reads TGTGCCAGCAGTCAAAATCTAGGAGGAGCAGATACGCAGTATTTT.

The chain has TRBV27 and TRBJ2-1, with TRBD2 matching 13 bases. Trimming removed 4 bases from V and 4 bases from J; junction bases left unmatched: 4. Looked up from germline, CDR1 is MNHEY and CDR2 is SMNVEV (reference sequence). The CDR3 length is 16 residues. Here the CDR3 DNA reads TGTGCCAGCAGTTCCCGGACTAGCGGGGGATACAATGAGCAGTTCTTC. Amino acids: CASSSRTSGGYNEQFF.

The V call is TRBV27, the J call TRBJ2-3; 8 nucleotides align to TRBD2. V shed 5 bases, J shed 5 bases, and the junction held 12 bases outside the gene matches. The CDR3 length is 16 residues. Looked up from germline, CDR1 is MNHEY and CDR2 is SMNVEV (reference sequence). CDR3 sequence (DNA): TGTGCCAGCAGTCCCCGAGCGGGAGAGGGGGGAGATACGCAGTATTTT. Its protein product is CASSPRAGEGGDTQYF.

The rearrangement links TRBV7-2 to TRBJ2-1; TRBD2 matches 14 bases. CDR1 is SGHTA and CDR2 is FQGNSA in the germline V gene. After removal of 4 bases from V and 12 bases from J, the junction contained 14 bases not matched to a gene. The length of the CDR3 is 17 residues. CDR3 coding DNA: TGTGCCAGCAGCTCGGGTCAGACTAGCGGGAGGGCCGGAGGGCAGTTCTTC. It yields the protein CASSSGQTSGRAGGQFF.

V and J are TRBV28 and TRBJ2-7; TRBD1 matches 9 bases. The CDR3 consists of 17 residues. J was trimmed by 1 base and V by 1 base; bases with no gene match: 8. CDR1 MDHEN and CDR2 SYDVKM come from the germline V gene. Here the CDR3 DNA reads TGTGCCAGCAGTTTATCGACCTCCGGGACAGGGTCCTACGAGCAGTACTTC. Amino acids: CASSLSTSGTGSYEQYF.

The gene calls are TRBV15 and TRBJ2-7; TRBD1 matches at 9 bases. Germline V gene sequence: CDR1 LNHNV, CDR2 YYDKDF (reference sequence). CDR3 length equals 18 residues. J gave up 0 bases and V 1 base, and 10 bases lay outside the gene matches. CDR3 sequence (DNA): TGTGCCACCAGCAGAGGAGGGGGGACAGGGCCTCACTCCTACGAGCAGTACTTC. Its protein product is CATSRGGGTGPHSYEQYF.

The chain uses TRBV4-2 and TRBJ1-5; D is undetermined. Germline V gene data show CDR1 as LGHNA and CDR2 as YNFKEQ. The CDR3 consists of 13 residues. Trimming stripped 0 bases from V and 6 bases from J, with 6 bases between. The CDR3 coding sequence is TGTGCCAGCAGCCAAGAGGGTGTTCAGCCCCAGCATTTT. Translating it yields CASSQEGVQPQHF.

The chain joins TRBV9 to TRBJ2-3; TRBD2 agrees at 12 bases. Germline CDR1 and CDR2: SGDLS and YYNGEE. The CDR3 has 16 amino acids. V was pared by 3 bases and J by 5 bases, with 7 bases of the junction left unmatched. CDR3 DNA sequence: TGTGCCAGCAGCGGCCCTAGCGGGAGGGCGAGAGATACGCAGTATTTT. Its protein is CASSGPSGRARDTQYF.

This clone was counted between two and nine times. V usage is TRBV28 and J usage is TRBJ2-7; possibly TRBD1 for D (6 bases). Germline V CDR1 and CDR2: MDHEN, SYDVKM. The CDR3 covers 14 residues. Trimming took off 1 base at V and 3 bases at J, with 10 bases between the two ends. The CDR3 DNA reads as TGTGCCAGCAGTTTATCCGGACAGTTCTACGAGCAGTACTTC. Translating it yields CASSLSGQFYEQYF.

The rearrangement joins TRBV5-4 to TRBJ2-3; weak D call: TRBD1 (5 bases). With 2 bases removed from V and 2 bases from J, the gap between germline ends came to 12 bases. This CDR3 spans 15 amino acids. The germline gives CDR1 SGHNT, CDR2 YYREEE (reference sequence). The CDR3 loop is CASSFESGPTDTQYF. In DNA, the CDR3 is TGTGCCAGCAGCTTTGAATCAGGGCCCACAGATACGCAGTATTTT.

The sample holds one count of this clone. This CDR3 reads CASSQAQGDGNTIYF. CDR3 in DNA: TGCGCCAGCAGCCAAGCCCAGGGGGATGGAAACACCATATATTTT. The chain links TRBV4-3 to TRBJ1-3; 7 nucleotides align to TRBD1. This CDR3 region has 15 residues. V dropped 1 base and J dropped 3; count of bases not matched to a gene: 3. Germline CDR1 LGHNA, CDR2 YSLEER.

The J gene is TRBJ2-2, the V gene TRBV30, with D uncertain. The CDR3 consists of 13 residues. Germline assignment: CDR1 GTSNPN and CDR2 SVGIG (reference sequence). V was pared by 3 bases and J by 0 bases, with 5 bases between. CDR3 region: CAWRGTNTGELFF. Written as DNA, the CDR3 is TGTGCCTGGAGGGGAACGAACACCGGGGAGCTGTTTTTT.

In this sample, this clone turned up once. This sequence joins TRBV7-2 and TRBJ2-5, with TRBD2 identical over 7 bases. The CDR3 consists of 14 residues. Germline CDR1 reads SGHTA; CDR2 reads FQGNSA. V lost 5 bases to trimming and J lost 2 bases; unmatched junction nucleotides: 5. The CDR3 DNA follows: TGTGCCAGCAGCCGGGGACTACTACAAGAGACCCAGTACTTC. Translated, it gives CASSRGLLQETQYF.

J is TRBJ1-1 and V is TRBV5-1, with D possibly matching TRBD1 (5 bases). V shed 0 bases and J shed 2 bases, with 11 bases lying between them. The germline V gene encodes CDR1 SGHRS and CDR2 YFSETQ. This CDR3 region has 15 residues. The CDR3 DNA is TGCGCCAGCAGCTTGGCCGTACAGGCTAACACTGAAGCTTTCTTT. It is translated as CASSLAVQANTEAFF. Filled out from reference TRBV5-1 and TRBJ1-1, the complete variable domain reads KAGVTQTPRYLIKTRGQQVTLSCSPISGHRSVSWYQQTPGQGLQFLFEYFSETQRNKGNFPGRFSGRQFSNSRSEMNVSTLELGDSALYLCASSLAVQANTEAFFGQGTRLTVV.

In its sample, this clone was seen once. The chain combines TRBV5-1 with TRBJ1-4; TRBD1 might be the D (5 bases). CDR1 and CDR2 from the germline V gene are SGHRS and YFSETQ. The CDR3 extends over 14 amino acids. V lost 4 bases, J lost 10 bases, and 17 bases lay in between. In DNA, the CDR3 is TGCGCCAGCAGCGACGACTCGGGGGGGAGAAAACTGTTTTTT. Residues: CASSDDSGGRKLFF.

A word on this clone: This clone may be a read error of a much larger clone one base away. This sample includes further DNA sequences coding for the same CDR3. The chain combines TRBV5-4 with TRBJ2-1; 11 nucleotides line up with TRBD1. This CDR3 has 15 amino acids. Germline-derived CDR1 and CDR2 are SGHNT and YYREEE (reference sequence). V was pared by 3 bases and J by 3 bases, with 2 bases of the junction left unmatched. The CDR3 bases are TGTGCCAGCAGCTCGGGGACAGGGGGCTACAATGAGCAGTTCTTC. Amino acids: CASSSGTGGYNEQFF.

Points on this clone: The sample has other DNA sequences that encode this CDR3 too. This chain connects TRBV29-1 to TRBJ1-2, with 8 bases lining up with TRBD1. Germline CDR1 and CDR2: SQVTM and ANQGSEA. V lost 3 bases and J lost 7; bases outside the gene matches: 4. The CDR3 has 12 residues. In DNA, the CDR3 is TGCAGCGTTGAGCGGACAGGGAGTGGCTACACCTTC. It yields the protein CSVERTGSGYTF.

V gene TRBV14 combines with J gene TRBJ2-1, with TRBD2 identical over 11 bases. Germline assignment: CDR1 SGHDN and CDR2 FVKESK. This CDR3 region has 15 residues. Germline trimming cut 3 bases from V and 6 bases from J; bases unmatched to any gene: 4. CDR3: CASSQLAGGPNEQFF. The CDR3 DNA sequence: TGTGCCAGCAGCCAGCTAGCGGGAGGCCCCAATGAGCAGTTCTTC.

Only a few counts were recorded for this clone. The same CDR3 can be traced to other DNA sequences in this sample. The chain employs TRBV19 and TRBJ1-1; D ambiguous. The germline CDR1 and CDR2 sequences are LNHDA and SQIVND (reference sequence). The V gene lost 1 base and the J gene lost 5 bases, with 5 bases spanning the gap. This CDR3 region has 12 residues. CDR3 bases: TGTGCCAGTAGTATAGGTCTAACTGAAGCTTTCTTT. Translation gives CASSIGLTEAFF.

This chain joins TRBV7-8 and TRBJ2-5; D tentatively fits TRBD1 or TRBD2 (7 bases each). Germline assignment: CDR1 SGHVS and CDR2 FQNEAQ. V lost 5 bases, J lost 7 bases, and 14 bases lay in between. The CDR3 has 13 amino acids. The CDR3, as DNA: TGTGCCAGCAGCACCTCAGGGGGGGGGACCCAGTACTTC. This codes for CASSTSGGGTQYF. The full variable domain, rest sourced from reference TRBV7-8 and TRBJ2-5, is GAGVSQSPRYKVAKRGQDVALRCDPISGHVSLFWYQQALGQGPEFLTYFQNEAQLDKSGLPSDRFFAERPEGSVSTLKIQRTQQEDSAVYLCASSTSGGGTQYFGPGTRLLVL.

The chain recombines TRBV13 with TRBJ1-2; the D gene is possibly TRBD1 (6 bases). CDR3 length equals 15 residues. In germline, CDR1 is PRHDT, CDR2 FYEKMQ (reference sequence). V was trimmed by 2 bases and J by 2 bases, leaving 12 bases between them. CDR3 DNA: TGTGCCAGCAGCTTAAGGGTACAGGGCAACTATGGCTACACCTTC. Its translation: CASSLRVQGNYGYTF.

The rearrangement uses TRBV5-1 and TRBJ2-7; TRBD1 matches at 11 bases. There are 15 residues in the CDR3. The germline CDR1 and CDR2 sequences are SGHRS and YFSETQ. The V segment lost 1 base and the J segment 6 bases; nucleotides outside the gene matches: 6. The chain's CDR3 is CASSLTPGQGVEQYF. The CDR3 nucleotides are TGCGCCAGCAGCTTGACCCCGGGACAGGGGGTCGAGCAGTACTTC.

The V call is TRBV5-1, the J call TRBJ1-2; a weak D match, TRBD1 (5 bases). Per the germline V gene, CDR1 is SGHRS and CDR2 is YFSETQ. The ends were cut back, 4 bases at V and 0 bases at J, with 10 bases in the middle. The CDR3 runs to 14 residues. The CDR3 DNA reads as TGCGCCAGCAGCCGGGACGGTTCTAACTATGGCTACACCTTC. It specifies CASSRDGSNYGYTF.

The chain employs TRBV9 and TRBJ1-1, with D perhaps matching TRBD1 (5 bases). This CDR3 has 13 residues. V dropped 0 bases and J dropped 6 bases, with 9 bases sitting between them. Looked up from germline, CDR1 is SGDLS and CDR2 is YYNGEE. CDR3 amino acids: CASSVGSTAEAFF. The CDR3 DNA is TGTGCCAGCAGCGTAGGTTCGACAGCTGAAGCTTTCTTT.

The chain links TRBV6-5 to TRBJ2-6; D is ambiguous. The germline V gene has CDR1 MNHEY and CDR2 SVGAGI. This CDR3 region has 13 residues. V was clipped by 2 bases and J by 2 bases, with 1 base between them. CDR3 loop: CASSYPGANVLTF. The CDR3 DNA sequence: TGTGCCAGCAGTTACCCTGGGGCCAACGTCCTGACTTTC.

The chain uses TRBV7-9 and TRBJ1-1; the match to TRBD1 covers 9 bases. This CDR3 spans 14 amino acids. Germline CDR1 is SEHNR and CDR2 is FQNEAQ (reference sequence). Trimming took 5 bases from V and 6 from J; bases not matched to a gene: 7. CDR3 residues: CASSTTGGSAEAFF. The CDR3 coding sequence is TGTGCCAGCAGCACCACAGGGGGCAGCGCTGAAGCTTTCTTT.

The chain joins TRBV27 to TRBJ2-3, with D tentatively TRBD2 (6 bases). V was trimmed by 7 bases and J by 5 bases, leaving 7 bases between them. Per germline, CDR1 MNHEY and CDR2 SMNVEV (reference sequence). CDR3 size: 11 residues. DNA of the CDR3: TGTGCCAGCAAAGCGGGAGATACGCAGTATTTT. This translates into CASKAGDTQYF.

The rearrangement uses TRBV19 and TRBJ2-1; 9 nucleotides match TRBD1. With 7 bases clipped from V and 9 bases from J, the junction kept 7 bases outside the gene matches. This CDR3 is 13 amino acids long. CDR1 and CDR2 (germline): LNHDA, SQIVND (reference sequence). The CDR3: CASINTGGSEQFF. CDR3 DNA sequence: TGTGCCAGTATTAATACAGGGGGCAGTGAGCAGTTCTTC.

With respect to this clone: This may be a read error: a much more frequent sequence differs by one nucleotide. Likely a read error: the CDR3 ends without its conserved phenylalanine or tryptophan. The chain uses TRBV18 and TRBJ2-7; TRBD1 matches 8 bases. The trim removed 2 bases at V and 4 bases at J, leaving 7 bases unmatched. CDR3 length: 15 amino acids. The germline V gene has CDR1 KGHSH and CDR2 LQKENI. The CDR3 nucleotides read TGTGCCAGCTCACCAACCGGGACAGGTAAATACGAGCAGTACCTC. Its translation is CASSPTGTGKYEQYL.